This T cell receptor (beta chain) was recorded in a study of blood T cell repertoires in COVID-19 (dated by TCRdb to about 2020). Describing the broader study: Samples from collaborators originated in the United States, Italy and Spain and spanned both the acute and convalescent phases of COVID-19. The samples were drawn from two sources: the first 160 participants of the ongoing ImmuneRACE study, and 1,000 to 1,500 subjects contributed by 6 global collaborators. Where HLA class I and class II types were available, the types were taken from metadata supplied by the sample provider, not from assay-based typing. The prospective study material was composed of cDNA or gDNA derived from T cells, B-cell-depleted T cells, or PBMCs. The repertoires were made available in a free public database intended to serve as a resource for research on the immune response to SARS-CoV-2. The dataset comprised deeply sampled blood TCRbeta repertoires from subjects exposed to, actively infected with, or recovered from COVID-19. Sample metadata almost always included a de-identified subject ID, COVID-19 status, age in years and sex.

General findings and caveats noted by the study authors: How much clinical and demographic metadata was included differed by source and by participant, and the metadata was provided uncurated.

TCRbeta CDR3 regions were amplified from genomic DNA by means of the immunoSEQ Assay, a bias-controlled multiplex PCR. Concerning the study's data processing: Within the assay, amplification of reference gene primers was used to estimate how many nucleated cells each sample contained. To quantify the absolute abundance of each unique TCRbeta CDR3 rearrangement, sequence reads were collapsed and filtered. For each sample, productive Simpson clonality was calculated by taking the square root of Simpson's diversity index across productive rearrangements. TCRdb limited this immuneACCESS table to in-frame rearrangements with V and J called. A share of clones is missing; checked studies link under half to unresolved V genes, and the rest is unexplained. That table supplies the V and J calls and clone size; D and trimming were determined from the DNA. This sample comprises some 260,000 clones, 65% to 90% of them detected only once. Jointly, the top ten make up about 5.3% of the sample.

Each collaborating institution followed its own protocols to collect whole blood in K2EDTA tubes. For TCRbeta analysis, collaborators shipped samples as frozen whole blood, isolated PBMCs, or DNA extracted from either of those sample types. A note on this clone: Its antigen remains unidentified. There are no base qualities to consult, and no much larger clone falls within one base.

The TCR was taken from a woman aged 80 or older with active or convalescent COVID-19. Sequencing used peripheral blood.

This receptor carries the CDR3 CASSYRGSNEKLFF. The nucleotide sequence reads TGCGCCAGCAGCTACAGGGGTTCTAATGAAAAACTGTTTTTT. Rearrangement joined TRBV5-1 to TRBJ1-4; TRBD1 fits 7 bases in the junction. Including cysteine and phenylalanine, the CDR3 has 14 amino acids. Only CDR3 DNA is held: 42 bases, read in frame from base 1. The germline V gene encodes CDR1 SGHRS and CDR2 YFSETQ. From V the trimming removes 3 bases and from J it removes 3 bases, while the gene matches leave 2 bases of the junction unaccounted for.